Listed below are T cell receptor beta chains from one sample, sequenced in a study of T cells in Graves' hyperthyroidism and ophthalmopathy. TCRdb re-analysed the multiplex PCR reads in MiXCR, keeping a single row per CDR3 protein. The table lists fewer than 650,000 distinct CDR3 sequences, 14% of them singletons, with roughly 7% in the top ten. The specimen sequenced was blood. The origin of the receptors is a woman in her late teens or twenties with Graves' ophthalmopathy. CDR3s include the opening cysteine and the closing phenylalanine or tryptophan. D genes are given only for firm matches. A row's size may be missing; if present it is once, few, many or a size class.

j_gene,v_gene,d_gene,abundance,CDR3nt,CDR3aa
TRBJ2-7,TRBV14,.,.,TGTGCCAGCAGCCAAACCCCCAGGAATGATAGGGCCCACGAGCAGTACTTC,CASSQTPRNDRAHEQYF
TRBJ2-2,TRBV9,TRBD1,few,TGTGCCAGCAGCGGCGGGACAGGTAACACCGGGGAGCTGTTTTTT,CASSGGTGNTGELFF
TRBJ1-1,TRBV6-5,.,many,TGTGCCAGCAGTTACGAGGTGTGGGACACTGAAGCTTTCTTT,CASSYEVWDTEAFF
TRBJ1-1,TRBV30,TRBD1,.,TGTGCCTGCAACCCGGGACAGGGTGAAGCTTTCTTT,CACNPGQGEAFF
TRBJ2-7,TRBV6-1,TRBD1,many,TGTGCCAGCAGGGCCGGGACAGGGGTCTACGAGCAGTACTTC,CASRAGTGVYEQYF
TRBJ2-2,TRBV28,.,many,TGTGCCAGCAGTTTTTTCCCGGGGACCACATCCACCGGGGAGCTGTTTTTT,CASSFFPGTTSTGELFF
TRBJ2-4,TRBV6-1,.,many,TGTGCCAGCAGTGAGTTGGGTGGCAAAAACATTCAGTACTTC,CASSELGGKNIQYF
TRBJ2-5,TRBV28,TRBD2,many,TGTGCCAGCAGTTTATGGCGGGAGGGCCTTTTAGTGGATAAGAGGGAGACCCAGTACTTC,CASSLWREGLLVDKRETQYF
TRBJ2-1,TRBV6-5,.,many,TGTGCCAGCAGTTACGGGGGGCCCTACAATGAGCAGTTCTTC,CASSYGGPYNEQFF
TRBJ2-4,TRBV30,TRBD1,many,TGTGCCTGGAGTGGTGGGACAGGGAAAAACATTCAGTACTTC,CAWSGGTGKNIQYF
TRBJ1-1,TRBV13,.,.,TGTGCCAGCAGCTTCCGGGACGGAGGGGGTGGCACTGAAGCTTTCTTT,CASSFRDGGGGTEAFF
TRBJ1-4,TRBV30,.,few,TGTGCCTGGAGTGTAAAAGAAACTAATGAAAAACTGTTTTTT,CAWSVKETNEKLFF
TRBJ2-1,TRBV24-1,TRBD2,.,TGTGCCACCAGTTCCGGGGGGAGGGATGAGCAGTTCTTC,CATSSGGRDEQFF
TRBJ2-5,TRBV12-3/TRBV12-4,.,many,TGTGCCAGCAGTTTAGACGGGGCCGCTACTTCTGAGACCCAGTACTTC,CASSLDGAATSETQYF
TRBJ2-2,TRBV5-6,TRBD2,many,TGTGCCAGCTCCAGTAAGCGGGAGGGCCACGGGGAGCTGTTTTTT,CASSSKREGHGELFF
TRBJ2-1,TRBV6-2/TRBV6-3,TRBD2,many,TGTGCCAGCAGTTACCCCATATTTAGCGGGATGGAGAATGAGCAGTTCTTC,CASSYPIFSGMENEQFF
TRBJ2-7,TRBV6-5,.,many,TGTGCCAGCAGTTACTCATTACAGGGAGGGTACCTCAACGAGCAGTACTTC,CASSYSLQGGYLNEQYF
TRBJ2-1,TRBV18,TRBD2,.,TGTGCCAGCTCACCCGGACTAGCGGCCGGAGAGCAGTTCTTC,CASSPGLAAGEQFF
TRBJ2-1,TRBV7-2,TRBD1,many,TGTGCCAGCAGCTGGGGGCAGGGGGTTTACAATGAGCAGTTCTTC,CASSWGQGVYNEQFF
TRBJ2-1,TRBV7-2,.,many,TGTGCCAGCTTTCTGAGTGTCGGGGCATCCTACAATGAGCAGTTCTTC,CASFLSVGASYNEQFF
TRBJ1-4,TRBV10-2,.,few,TGCGCCAGCAGTGAGCGTGTATTTAATGAAAAACTGTTTTTT,CASSERVFNEKLFF
TRBJ2-7,TRBV16,.,many,TGTGCCAGCAGCCAATTCGGACGGGAGCAGTACTTC,CASSQFGREQYF
TRBJ2-5,TRBV25-1,.,few,TGTGCCAGCAGTGAATTTGCCGGAAAAGAGACCCAGTACTTC,CASSEFAGKETQYF
TRBJ1-1,TRBV6-1,.,many,TGTGCCAGCAACCCTACTCCCGGGGGGAACACTGAAGCTTTCTTT,CASNPTPGGNTEAFF
TRBJ1-2,TRBV2,TRBD1,many,TGTGCCAGCGACCCCGACAGGGACTATGGCTACACCTTC,CASDPDRDYGYTF
TRBJ2-7,TRBV6-1,.,many,TGTGCCAGCAGTGGCGGGACAGACACCTCCTACGAGCAGTACTTC,CASSGGTDTSYEQYF
TRBJ2-5,TRBV6-1,TRBD1,few,TGTGCCAGCAGAACATTACAGGGGGAGGAGACCCAGTACTTC,CASRTLQGEETQYF
TRBJ2-7,TRBV4-3,.,few,TGCGCCAGCAGCCAAGAAAAATTCTACGAGCAGTACTTC,CASSQEKFYEQYF
TRBJ1-4,TRBV20-1,.,many,TGCAGTGCTAGAGATAGTGGTTCTACTAATGAAAAACTGTTTTTT,CSARDSGSTNEKLFF
TRBJ2-7,TRBV7-2,TRBD2,many,TGTGCCAGCAGCTCAATATGGGAGACTAGCGGGGCCTACGAGCAGTACTTC,CASSSIWETSGAYEQYF
TRBJ1-5,TRBV30,TRBD1,many,TGTGCCTCCCAGGGGGCGAGCAATCAGCCCCAGCATTTT,CASQGASNQPQHF
TRBJ2-1,TRBV4-1,.,.,TGCGCCAGCAGTCCATACGGCTATGAGCAGTTCTTC,CASSPYGYEQFF
TRBJ2-1,TRBV19,.,.,TGTGCCAGTAGTCGTGCCGTGCTCTCCTACAATGAGCAGTTCTTC,CASSRAVLSYNEQFF